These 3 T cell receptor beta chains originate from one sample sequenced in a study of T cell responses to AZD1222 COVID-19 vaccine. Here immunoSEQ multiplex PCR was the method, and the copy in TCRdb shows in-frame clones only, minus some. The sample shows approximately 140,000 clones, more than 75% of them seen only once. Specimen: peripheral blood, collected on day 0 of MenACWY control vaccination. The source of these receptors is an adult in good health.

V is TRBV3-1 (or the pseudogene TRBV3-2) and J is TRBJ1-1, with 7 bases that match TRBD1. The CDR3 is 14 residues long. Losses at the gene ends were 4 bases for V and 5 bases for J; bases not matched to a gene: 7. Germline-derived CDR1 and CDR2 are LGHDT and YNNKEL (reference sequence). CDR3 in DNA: TGTGCCAGCAGCCCCAAGGGGACAGAGACTGAAGCTTTCTTT. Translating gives CASSPKGTETEAFF.

CDR3 nucleotides: TGCGCCAGCAGCTACCCCCGGGCAGCCTACAATGAGCAGTTCTTC. It specifies CASSYPRAAYNEQFF. This rearrangement joins TRBV5-1 to TRBJ2-1, with no clear D. Germline CDR1 reads SGHRS; CDR2 reads YFSETQ. Trimming left V 3 bases short and J 2 bases short, with 12 bases between. This CDR3 is built from 15 residues.

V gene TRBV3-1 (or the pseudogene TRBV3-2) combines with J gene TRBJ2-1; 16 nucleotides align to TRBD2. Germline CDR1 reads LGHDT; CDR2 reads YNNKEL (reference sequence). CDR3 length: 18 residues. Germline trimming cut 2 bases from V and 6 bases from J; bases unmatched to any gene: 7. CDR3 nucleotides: TGTGCCAGCAGCCAACTGGGACTAGCGGGGGGGCGCCTCAATGAGCAGTTCTTC. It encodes CASSQLGLAGGRLNEQFF.